This passage covers 10 T cell receptor beta chains from one sample sequenced in a study of cytomegalovirus exposure and HLA in healthy donors. In the PCR, 60 Vbeta and 13 Jbeta primers were used. Profiling relied on immunoSEQ multiplex PCR, and the TCRdb table lists in-frame clones only, not all of them. The repertoire includes about 160,000 clones, 50% to 75% of them detected once, and 6% to 8.5% sits in the top ten. Specimen: PBMCs. The origin of the receptors is a woman aged 55-70 years in good health and CMV-seropositive.

J is TRBJ2-5 and V is TRBV27, with 7 bases fitting TRBD2. The trim removed 5 bases at V and 3 bases at J, leaving 0 bases unmatched. The CDR3 covers 12 residues. Looked up from germline, CDR1 is MNHEY and CDR2 is SMNVEV (reference sequence). As DNA, the CDR3 is TGTGCCAGCAGTGGGGGGGAAGAGACCCAGTACTTC. It yields the protein CASSGGEETQYF.

This clone was recorded once. The V and J genes are TRBV19 and TRBJ1-1, with D possibly matching TRBD1 (6 bases). CDR3 length: 17 residues. V dropped 4 bases and J dropped 3 bases, with 21 bases sitting between them. CDR1 and CDR2 from the germline V gene are LNHDA and SQIVND (reference sequence). As DNA, the CDR3 is TGTGCCAGTAGTAGCGACGACCGGGGGGCAGGCGACACTGAAGCTTTCTTT. Translating gives CASSSDDRGAGDTEAFF.

V is TRBV5-1 and J is TRBJ1-1; maybe TRBD1 (6 bases). Germline-derived CDR1 and CDR2 are SGHRS and YFSETQ. V lost 0 bases, J lost 4 bases, and 10 bases lay in between. This CDR3 contains 14 residues. CDR3: CASSLEAGVTEAFF. CDR3 bases: TGCGCCAGCAGCTTGGAGGCAGGGGTCACTGAAGCTTTCTTT.

This sequence joins TRBV18 and TRBJ1-1; 7 bases line up with TRBD1. Trimming at V came to 3 bases and at J to 4 bases, leaving 5 bases not matched to a gene. The CDR3 is made up of 14 amino acids. Germline CDR1 KGHSH, CDR2 LQKENI. Here the CDR3 DNA reads TGTGCCAGCTCACCGGACAGGAGAGGCACTGAAGCTTTCTTT. This gives the protein CASSPDRRGTEAFF.

Regarding this clone: At one end, the junction sequence differs from germline, possibly due to a read error. The chain links TRBV29-1 to TRBJ2-7; D is possibly TRBD2 (6 bases). This CDR3 has 13 residues. Germline-derived CDR1 and CDR2 are SQVTM and ANQGSEA. The DNA of the CDR3 is TGCAGCGTCGAAGTAGGGAGGTCCTACGAGCAGTACTTC. Its protein is CSVEVGRSYEQYF.

A remark on this clone: The CDR3 does not close with the conserved phenylalanine or tryptophan, likely indicating a read error. The chain employs TRBV20-1 and TRBJ1-2; no clear D. Trimming pared 4 bases from V and 2 bases from J, leaving 5 bases between. Germline V gene data show CDR1 as DFQATT and CDR2 as SNEGSKA (reference sequence). This CDR3 comprises 11 residues. The CDR3 region is CSANGNYGYTL. CDR3 nucleotides: TGCAGTGCTAACGGGAACTATGGCTACACCCTC.

This clone was counted only a few times. V and J are TRBV30 and TRBJ1-2; D is uncertain. Germline assignment: CDR1 GTSNPN and CDR2 SVGIG (reference sequence). V shed 1 base and J shed 11 bases, with 8 bases lying between them. The CDR3 runs 10 residues. The CDR3: CAWSGAYYTF. For the CDR3, the DNA is TGTGCCTGGAGTGGGGCCTATTACACCTTC.

The chain joins TRBV7-2 to TRBJ2-5, with 7 bases aligning to TRBD1. Germline lookup yields CDR1 SGHTA and CDR2 FQGNSA. V shed 6 bases and J 2 bases; nucleotides not matched to a gene: 3. CDR3 length: 13 residues. The DNA of the CDR3 is TGTGCCAGCAGAAGGGGACAGCAAGAGACCCAGTACTTC. Its protein product is CASRRGQQETQYF.

This sequence joins TRBV29-1 and TRBJ2-2; TRBD1 aligns across 11 bases. The CDR3 loop spans 13 amino acids. J gave up 6 bases and V 7 bases, and 4 bases lay outside the gene matches. Germline assignment: CDR1 SQVTM and CDR2 ANQGSEA. The CDR3 spells CSAEGQGAGELFF. The CDR3 DNA follows: TGCAGCGCCGAGGGACAGGGGGCCGGGGAGCTGTTTTTT.

V usage is TRBV4-3 and J usage is TRBJ1-5; D is ambiguous. Between the trimmed V and J ends, which lost 1 base and 4 bases, there was a span of 5 bases. This CDR3 is built from 13 residues. Germline-derived CDR1 and CDR2 are LGHNA and YSLEER. The CDR3 DNA reads as TGCGCCAGCAGCCAAGGGCGGAATCAGCCCCAGCATTTT. It translates to CASSQGRNQPQHF.